This TCR beta chain was recovered during a study of blood T cell repertoires in COVID-19. Looking at the study overall: Some COVID-19 samples were acute and others convalescent; all came from the United States, Italy and Spain. Nucleic acid was either cDNA or gDNA, and it came from T cells, B-cell-depleted T cells, or PBMCs.

Source study methods: Reference gene primer amplification gave estimated nucleated cell counts. Clones were sequenced by immunoSEQ multiplex PCR, and TCRdb holds only the in-frame ones, with some missing. V and J calls and clone size come straight from that table; D and trimming were deduced from the DNA. The sample lists about 23,000 clones, roughly 92% occurring once. V shed 3 bases and J shed 5 bases, with 17 bases lying between them. Germline V CDR1 and CDR2: SGDLS, YYNGEE. The CDR3 spans 15 residues. V is TRBV9 and J is TRBJ2-5; D unresolved. The sequencing input was peripheral blood. The source of this sequence is a woman aged 45 to 65 with active COVID-19. This CDR3 reads CASSGMGKVLETQYF. CDR3 DNA sequence: TGTGCCAGCAGCGGGATGGGCAAGGTATTGGAGACCCAGTACTTC.